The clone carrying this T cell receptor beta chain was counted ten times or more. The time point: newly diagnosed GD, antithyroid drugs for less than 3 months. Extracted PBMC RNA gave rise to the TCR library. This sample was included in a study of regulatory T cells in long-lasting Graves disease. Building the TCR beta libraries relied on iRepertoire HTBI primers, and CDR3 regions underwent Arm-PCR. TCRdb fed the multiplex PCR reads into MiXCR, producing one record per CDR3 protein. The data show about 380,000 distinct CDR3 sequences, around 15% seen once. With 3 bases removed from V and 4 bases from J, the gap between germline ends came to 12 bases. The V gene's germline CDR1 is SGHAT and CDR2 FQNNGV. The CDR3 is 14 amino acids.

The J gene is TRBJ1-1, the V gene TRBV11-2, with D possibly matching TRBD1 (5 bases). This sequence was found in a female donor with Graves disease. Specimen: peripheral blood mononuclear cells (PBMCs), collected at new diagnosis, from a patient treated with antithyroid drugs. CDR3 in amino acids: CASSFQGLLTEAFF. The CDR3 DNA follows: TGTGCCAGCAGCTTCCAGGGCTTACTCACTGAAGCTTTCTTT.